The 14 T cell receptor beta chains below come from one sample, sequenced in a study of blood T cell repertoires in COVID-19. Sequenced by immunoSEQ multiplex PCR; TCRdb stores in-frame clones only, minus some. The data hold 190,000 or so clones, with around 86% observed a single time. Sequenced material: peripheral blood. These receptors all come from a man aged 40-55 years with active or convalescent COVID-19.

In this sample, this clone turned up a few times. The gene calls are TRBV5-1 and TRBJ2-7, with D perhaps matching TRBD1 (6 bases). Trimming removed 0 bases from V and 5 bases from J, with 9 bases in between. This CDR3 region has 13 residues. Per germline, CDR1 SGHRS and CDR2 YFSETQ. The CDR3: CASSLGQGNEQYF. The CDR3 region has the DNA TGCGCCAGCAGCTTGGGTCAGGGGAACGAGCAGTACTTC.

The chain couples TRBV5-1 to TRBJ1-2; TRBD1 might be the D (5 bases). The V gene's germline CDR1 is SGHRS and CDR2 YFSETQ. This CDR3 contains 13 residues. Trimming took 4 bases from V and 3 from J, leaving 10 bases between them. CDR3 nucleotide sequence: TGCGCCAGCAGCCGCGGGGGGGACTATGGCTACACCTTC. Protein product: CASSRGGDYGYTF.

This chain uses TRBV29-1 with TRBJ1-1; the D is unclear. Deletions cut 7 bases from V and 10 bases from J, with 16 bases between. The CDR3 sequence is 11 residues long. Germline V gene data show CDR1 as SQVTM and CDR2 as ANQGSEA. Here the CDR3 DNA reads TGCAGCGGCCGAGGACTTGTCGTAGCTTTCTTT. Protein product: CSGRGLVVAFF.

This clone was recorded a few times. The rearrangement links TRBV11-2 to TRBJ1-1; unclear D gene. The CDR3 is 16 amino acids. Germline V lookup: CDR1 SGHAT, CDR2 FQNNGV. With 0 bases removed from V and 0 bases from J, the gap between germline ends came to 11 bases. CDR3 sequence: CASSLEAAGVNTEAFF. CDR3 DNA sequence: TGTGCCAGCAGCTTAGAAGCGGCAGGAGTGAACACTGAAGCTTTCTTT.

The chain uses TRBV3-1 (or the pseudogene TRBV3-2) and TRBJ2-3, with a possible D match to TRBD2 (5 bases). The V end lost 4 bases, the J end lost 0 bases, and 11 bases lay between the germline ends. Per the germline V gene, CDR1 is LGHDT and CDR2 is YNNKEL (reference sequence). The CDR3 has 15 residues. The chain's CDR3 is CASSPRGPSTDTQYF. CDR3 in DNA: TGTGCCAGCAGCCCTCGAGGGCCTAGCACAGATACGCAGTATTTT.

This clone was observed a single time. The chain joins TRBV7-9 to TRBJ2-4; D is perhaps TRBD1 (5 bases). From germline, CDR1 is SEHNR and CDR2 FQNEAQ (reference sequence). V was trimmed by 5 bases and J by 0 bases, leaving 14 bases between them. This CDR3 comprises 16 residues. The CDR3 region has the DNA TGTGCCAGCAGCGCACCCGACAGCCAAGCCAAAAACATTCAGTACTTC. Translating gives CASSAPDSQAKNIQYF.

The J gene is TRBJ2-5, the V gene TRBV2, with 14 nucleotides matching TRBD2. J gave up 5 bases and V 3 bases, and 11 bases lay outside the gene matches. This CDR3 comprises 18 residues. The germline V gene encodes CDR1 SNHLY and CDR2 FYNNEI. The CDR3 DNA sequence: TGTGCCAGCAGTGATGGGGGACTAGCGGGGGTTAAGGCGGAGACCCAGTACTTC. The encoded protein is CASSDGGLAGVKAETQYF.

This clone was detected only a few times. The genes are TRBV7-2 and TRBJ1-2, with D uncertain. V was pared by 5 bases and J by 4 bases, with 11 bases between. The CDR3 totals 13 residues. Germline V gene data show CDR1 as SGHTA and CDR2 as FQGNSA. CDR3 residues: CASSHGGPYGYTF. For the CDR3, the DNA is TGTGCCAGCAGCCACGGAGGGCCCTATGGCTACACCTTC.

This clone came up a few times. The V gene is TRBV10-3, the J gene TRBJ1-5; TRBD1 is a possible D gene (6 bases). The CDR3 length is 16 residues. The V gene lost 0 bases and the J gene lost 1 base, with 10 bases spanning the gap. CDR1 is ENHRY and CDR2 is SYGVKD in the germline V gene. CDR3 protein: CAISESAGESNQPQHF. In nucleotides, the CDR3 is TGTGCCATCAGTGAGTCGGCAGGGGAGAGCAATCAGCCCCAGCATTTT.

The V and J genes are TRBV6-2 or TRBV6-3 and TRBJ2-1; D unclear. V lost 5 bases to trimming and J lost 7 bases, with 6 bases between them. The CDR3 extends over 11 amino acids. Germline values: CDR1 MNHEY, CDR2 SVGEGT. For the CDR3, the DNA is TGTGCCAGCAGTCAAGCTAATGAGCAGTTCTTC. Amino acid sequence: CASSQANEQFF.

The chain employs TRBV11-3 and TRBJ1-2; perhaps TRBD1 as D (6 bases). The V gene's germline CDR1 is SGHNT and CDR2 YENEEA. The CDR3 spans 14 residues. The germline V and J ends were trimmed by 5 bases and 5 bases, with 15 bases remaining between them. The CDR3 DNA reads as TGTGCCAGCAGCGCTCCCGGGACACCTTATGGCTACACCTTC. Translating gives CASSAPGTPYGYTF.

This chain uses TRBV27 with TRBJ2-2, with TRBD1 identical over 7 bases. The CDR3 length is 16 residues. Per the germline V gene, CDR1 is MNHEY and CDR2 is SMNVEV (reference sequence). With 5 bases clipped from V and 1 base from J, the junction kept 7 bases outside the gene matches. CDR3 sequence (DNA): TGTGCCAGCAGTACAACGACAGGGATGAACACCGGGGAGCTGTTTTTT. Protein product: CASSTTTGMNTGELFF.

J is TRBJ2-5 and V is TRBV11-3; 7 positions match TRBD2. The V gene's germline CDR1 is SGHNT and CDR2 YENEEA. Losses at the gene ends were 5 bases for V and 2 bases for J; bases not matched to a gene: 11. This CDR3 spans 16 amino acids. CDR3: CASSLRSGAGQETQYF. CDR3 DNA sequence: TGTGCCAGCAGCCTTCGGAGCGGGGCAGGGCAAGAGACCCAGTACTTC.

The rearrangement links TRBV7-3 to TRBJ2-5; 8 nucleotides align to TRBD2. Trimming cost V 5 bases and J 5 bases; bases outside gene matches: 10. Germline CDR1 reads SGHTA; CDR2 reads FQGTGA. The CDR3 is 15 amino acids. Here the CDR3 reads CASSHSGGRGETQYF. The CDR3 coding sequence is TGTGCCAGCAGCCACAGCGGGGGTAGAGGGGAGACCCAGTACTTC.